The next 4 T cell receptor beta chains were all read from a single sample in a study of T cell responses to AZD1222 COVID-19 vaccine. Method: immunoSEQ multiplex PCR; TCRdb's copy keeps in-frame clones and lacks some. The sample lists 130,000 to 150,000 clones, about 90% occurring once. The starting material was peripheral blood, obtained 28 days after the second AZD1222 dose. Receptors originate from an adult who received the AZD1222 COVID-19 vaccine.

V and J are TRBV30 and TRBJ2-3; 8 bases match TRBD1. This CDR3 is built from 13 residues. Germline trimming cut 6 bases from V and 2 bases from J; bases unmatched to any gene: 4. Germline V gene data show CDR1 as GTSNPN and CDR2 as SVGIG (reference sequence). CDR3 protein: CACGQGLTDTQYF. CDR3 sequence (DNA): TGTGCCTGTGGACAGGGCCTCACAGATACGCAGTATTTT.

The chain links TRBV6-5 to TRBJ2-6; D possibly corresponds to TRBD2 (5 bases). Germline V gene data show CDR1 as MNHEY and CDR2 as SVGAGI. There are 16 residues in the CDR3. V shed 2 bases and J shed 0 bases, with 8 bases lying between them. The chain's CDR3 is CASSYRRGSGANVLTF. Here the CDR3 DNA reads TGTGCCAGCAGTTACCGCCGGGGCTCTGGGGCCAACGTCCTGACTTTC.

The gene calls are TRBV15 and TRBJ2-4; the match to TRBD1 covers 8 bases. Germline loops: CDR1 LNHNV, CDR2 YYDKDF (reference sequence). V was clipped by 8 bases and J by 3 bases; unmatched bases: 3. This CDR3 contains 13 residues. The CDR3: CATSGTGKNIQYF. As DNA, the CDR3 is TGTGCCACCTCTGGGACAGGCAAAAACATTCAGTACTTC.

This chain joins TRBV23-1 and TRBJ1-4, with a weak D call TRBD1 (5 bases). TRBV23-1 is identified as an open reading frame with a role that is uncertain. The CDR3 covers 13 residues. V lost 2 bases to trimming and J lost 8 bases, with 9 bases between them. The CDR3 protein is CASSQTGGEKLFF. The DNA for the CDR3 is TGCGCCAGCAGTCAAACCGGGGGGGAAAAACTGTTTTTT.